A selection of T cell receptor beta chains follows, all from one sample in a study of siplizumab effects on memory and regulatory T cells. This table comes from immunoSEQ multiplex PCR, and its TCRdb copy is limited to in-frame clones, with some not included. The profile shows 50,000 or so clones, about 97% of them singletons. Sequencing was carried out using naive CD4+ T cells sorted from blood. Receptors originate from a human donor in good health. The CDR3 runs from the conserved cysteine through the conserved F or W. The D gene is left open where the match is weak. Size tells how often a clone was seen (once, few, many) or the class of an expanded clone, and some rows leave it out.

>-|TRBJ1-1|TRBV5-1|-
CASSLGVSGLNTEAFF
TGCGCCAGCAGCTTGGGGGTATCGGGGTTGAACACTGAAGCTTTCTTT
>-|TRBJ1-1|TRBV2|-
CASSDSLRNTEAFF
TGTGCCAGCAGTGATAGTTTGAGGAACACTGAAGCTTTCTTT
>once|TRBJ1-5|TRBV7-2|-
CASSLFGLQPQHF
TGTGCCAGCAGCTTATTTGGCCTCCAGCCCCAGCATTTT
>-|TRBJ2-7|TRBV7-2|-
CASSLGGPPYSEQYF
TGTGCCAGCAGCTTGGGCGGACCACCATATAGCGAGCAGTACTTC
>-|TRBJ2-3|TRBV15|-
CATSRDGGGGGDTQYF
TGTGCCACCAGCAGAGATGGGGGGGGCGGAGGAGATACGCAGTATTTT
>-|TRBJ2-2|TRBV29-1|-
CSVDISGGTNTGELFF
TGCAGCGTTGATATTAGCGGAGGGACGAACACCGGGGAGCTGTTTTTT
>once|TRBJ2-5|TRBV6-6|-
CASRETRDQETQYF
TGTGCCAGCAGAGAAACACGGGACCAAGAGACCCAGTACTTC
>-|TRBJ2-4|TRBV7-2|TRBD2
CASSSSGSYRNIQYF
TGTGCCAGCAGCTCTAGCGGGAGTTATAGAAACATTCAGTACTTC
>-|TRBJ2-7|TRBV28|-
CASRGTYEQYF
TGTGCCAGCAGAGGTACTTACGAGCAGTACTTC
>-|TRBJ2-3|TRBV2|TRBD2
CASSDHGLAGDTQYF
TGTGCCAGCAGTGATCACGGACTAGCGGGAGATACGCAGTATTTT
>-|TRBJ1-2|TRBV30|-
CAWNTGYGGYTF
TGTGCCTGGAATACAGGGTACGGTGGCTACACCTTC
>-|TRBJ2-1|TRBV11-3|-
CASSPFGQGSYNEQFF
TGTGCCAGCAGCCCCTTTGGCCAGGGTTCCTACAATGAGCAGTTCTTC
>-|TRBJ2-3|TRBV12-5|-
CASGLVTTALGTDTQYF
TGTGCTAGTGGTTTGGTCACAACGGCGCTGGGCACAGATACGCAGTATTTT
>-|TRBJ2-3|TRBV5-1|TRBD2
CASSPVSRGGATDTQYF
TGCGCCAGCAGCCCCGTTAGCCGCGGGGGGGCCACAGATACGCAGTATTTT
>-|TRBJ1-1|TRBV5-1|-
CASSLEGGKDEAFF
TGCGCCAGCAGCTTAGAGGGGGGGAAAGATGAAGCTTTCTTT
>-|TRBJ2-3|TRBV7-3|-
CASSLTPRRGRTDTQYF
TGTGCCAGCAGCTTAACCCCCCGGAGGGGGCGCACAGATACGCAGTATTTT
>-|TRBJ1-2|TRBV7-2|-
CASSPRGPDYGYTF
TGTGCCAGCAGCCCACGGGGGCCAGACTATGGCTACACCTTC
>-|TRBJ2-5|TRBV5-1|-
CASSVGNQETQYF
TGCGCCAGCAGCGTAGGGAACCAAGAGACCCAGTACTTC
>-|TRBJ2-7|TRBV28|-
CAAEGAYEQYF
TGTGCCGCGGAGGGGGCTTACGAGCAGTACTTC
>-|TRBJ2-3|TRBV7-8|-
CASRQRGGFADTQYF
TGTGCCAGCAGGCAACGCGGAGGTTTCGCAGATACGCAGTATTTT
>-|TRBJ2-1|TRBV6-5|TRBD1
CASSYSVGQYNEQFF
TGTGCCAGCAGTTACTCGGTGGGACAGTACAATGAGCAGTTCTTC
>-|TRBJ2-5|TRBV5-1|-
CASSLKAQETQYF
TGCGCCAGCAGCTTAAAAGCCCAAGAGACCCAGTACTTC
>-|TRBJ1-1|TRBV10-3|-
CAISPGQNTEAFF
TGTGCCATCAGCCCCGGACAGAACACTGAAGCTTTCTTT
>-|TRBJ2-1|TRBV4-3|TRBD2
CASSLFSGRINEQFF
TGCGCCAGCAGCCTTTTTAGCGGGAGAATCAATGAGCAGTTCTTC
>-|TRBJ2-7|TRBV5-1|TRBD2
CASSAGLGEIYEQYF
TGCGCCAGCAGCGCGGGACTAGGGGAAATCTACGAGCAGTACTTC
>-|TRBJ2-7|TRBV7-9|TRBD2
CASSPRTSGDYEQYF
TGTGCCAGCAGCCCCCGGACTAGCGGTGACTACGAGCAGTACTTC
>-|TRBJ2-2|TRBV5-4|-
CASSPTQMSGELFF
TGTGCCAGCAGCCCCACCCAGATGTCCGGGGAGCTGTTTTTT
>-|TRBJ2-2|TRBV6-1|TRBD1
CASSGTGGVGTGELFF
TGTGCCAGCAGTGGGACAGGGGGCGTTGGCACCGGGGAGCTGTTTTTT
>once|TRBJ2-7|TRBV6-1|TRBD2
CASRFAGGPYEQYF
TGTGCCAGCAGATTCGCGGGGGGTCCCTACGAGCAGTACTTC
>once|TRBJ2-5|TRBV6-5|-
CASRRGETQYF
TGTGCCAGCCGAAGGGGGGAGACCCAGTACTTC
>-|TRBJ2-2|TRBV19|TRBD1
CASIRRDRGTGGSGELFF
TGTGCCAGTATCCGAAGGGATCGGGGGACAGGGGGCTCCGGGGAGCTGTTTTTT
>-|TRBJ2-5|TRBV10-3|TRBD2
CAISESTSGRQETQYF
TGTGCCATCAGTGAGTCAACTAGCGGACGACAAGAGACCCAGTACTTC
>-|TRBJ2-7|TRBV19|TRBD2
CASSELAGGSYYEQYF
TGTGCCAGTAGCGAACTAGCGGGGGGGAGCTACTACGAGCAGTACTTC
>once|TRBJ1-1|TRBV10-2|TRBD1
CASSESTGRAFF
TGCGCCAGCAGTGAGTCGACAGGGAGAGCTTTCTTT
>once|TRBJ1-6|TRBV19|-
CASSIFGGGSYNSPLHF
TGTGCCAGTAGTATATTCGGGGGGGGATCCTATAATTCACCCCTCCACTTT
>-|TRBJ2-3|TRBV4-3|-
CASSQDGGYGTDTQYF
TGCGCCAGCAGCCAAGATGGAGGGTACGGCACAGATACGCAGTATTTT
>-|TRBJ2-3|TRBV10-1|TRBD2
CASSESRPAGSTDTQYF
TGCGCCAGCAGTGAGTCGAGGCCAGCGGGATCCACAGATACGCAGTATTTT
>-|TRBJ1-1|TRBV5-1|-
CASSWGDTEAFF
TGCGCCAGCAGCTGGGGCGACACTGAAGCTTTCTTT
>-|TRBJ2-3|TRBV4-2|TRBD2
CASSHQSGTSGILADTQYF
TGTGCCAGCAGCCATCAGTCCGGGACTAGCGGGATTTTGGCGGATACGCAGTATTTT